This TCR beta chain emerged from a study of blood T cell repertoires in COVID-19. Study-wide background: T cells, B-cell-depleted T cells, or PBMCs provided the cDNA or gDNA that served as material.

Generated by immunoSEQ multiplex PCR, the TCRdb table keeps only in-frame clones and is missing some. The sample yields about 210,000 clones, roughly four fifths seen once. What was sequenced was peripheral blood. The sequence came from a middle-aged woman with acute or convalescent COVID-19.

The CDR3 nucleotides are TGTGCCAGCAGGGGGACTAGCGACCGTCCAGATACGCAGTATTTT. As protein: CASRGTSDRPDTQYF. This chain links TRBV27 with TRBJ2-3, with 10 nucleotides matching TRBD2. The length of the CDR3 is 15 residues. Trimming cost V 6 bases and J 4 bases; bases outside gene matches: 7. The germline gives CDR1 MNHEY, CDR2 SMNVEV (reference sequence).